The 15 T cell receptor beta chains listed next were all sequenced from one sample in a study of control samples from healthy donors and cancer patients. The protocol was immunoSEQ multiplex PCR, while the TCRdb copy is restricted to in-frame clones and leaves out a portion. Of roughly 200,000 clones listed, about 93% are singletons. Sequenced: blood. All receptors come from a man aged 50-60 years in good health.

CDR3 amino acids: CASSETRSSYNEQFF. The CDR3 nucleotides read TGTGCTAGTTCCGAGACGCGGAGCTCCTACAATGAGCAGTTCTTC. The chain uses TRBV12-5 and TRBJ2-1; D remains ambiguous. The V gene lost 8 bases and the J gene lost 0 bases, with 14 bases spanning the gap. Per the germline V gene, CDR1 is LGHNT and CDR2 is FRNRAP. CDR3 length: 15 residues.

The rearrangement uses TRBV10-3 and TRBJ2-3; D possibly corresponds to TRBD2 (5 bases). V lost 8 bases, J lost 1 base, and 7 bases lay in between. The germline V gene has CDR1 ENHRY and CDR2 SYGVKD. The CDR3 is 12 residues long. The CDR3 spells CAIDSGTDTQYF. CDR3 bases: TGTGCCATCGATAGCGGCACAGATACGCAGTATTTT.

The gene calls are TRBV4-2 and TRBJ2-1; weak D call: TRBD2 (7 bases). The CDR3 length is 14 residues. In germline, CDR1 is LGHNA, CDR2 YNFKEQ. Trimming took 6 bases from V and 2 from J, leaving 11 bases between them. The DNA of the CDR3 is TGTGCCAGCAGGGAAGGGGGGGCCTACAATGAGCAGTTCTTC. It codes for CASREGGAYNEQFF.

The gene calls are TRBV3-1 (or the pseudogene TRBV3-2) and TRBJ2-1, with 7 bases matching TRBD2. V gave up 5 bases and J gave up 13 bases; unmatched junction bases: 14. The CDR3 loop spans 14 amino acids. Germline values: CDR1 LGHDT, CDR2 YNNKEL (reference sequence). The CDR3 bases are TGTGCCAGCAGCTACAATCTGGGGCTAGCGGAACAGTTCTTC. Translating it yields CASSYNLGLAEQFF.

The chain carries TRBV5-8 and TRBJ1-6; D remains ambiguous. Germline assignment: CDR1 SGHTS and CDR2 YDEGEE. The V end was cut by 5 bases, the J end by 9 bases, with 15 bases between. There are 14 residues in the CDR3. CDR3: CASRPWGLSSPLHF. Here the CDR3 DNA reads TGTGCCAGCAGACCGTGGGGTTTGAGTTCACCCCTCCACTTT.

Points on this clone: This same CDR3 is encoded by further DNA sequences in the sample. The chain joins TRBV28 to TRBJ1-1; maybe TRBD1 (6 bases). Germline V gene lookup returns CDR1 MDHEN and CDR2 SYDVKM. The CDR3 runs 14 residues. V was cut by 5 bases and J by 4 bases, with 14 bases left in between. The CDR3 loop is CASSPQGGRTEAFF. The CDR3 nucleotides read TGTGCCAGCAGTCCACAGGGCGGGCGCACTGAAGCTTTCTTT.

The chain combines TRBV7-2 with TRBJ1-5; D uncertain. The V end was cut by 5 bases, the J end by 2 bases, with 10 bases between. The germline gives CDR1 SGHTA, CDR2 FQGNSA. There are 14 residues in the CDR3. The CDR3 bases are TGTGCCAGCAGCATTAGCTCTGGCAATCAGCCCCAGCATTTT. It yields the protein CASSISSGNQPQHF.

This clone has more than one count but fewer than ten. CDR3 sequence: CASSLPGVSNQPQHF. As DNA, the CDR3 is TGTGCCAGCAGCTTGCCCGGGGTCAGCAATCAGCCCCAGCATTTT. V gene TRBV5-5 combines with J gene TRBJ1-5; D is ambiguous. V lost 1 base and J 1 base, leaving 9 bases between the germline ends. Germline values: CDR1 SGHKS, CDR2 YYEKEE (reference sequence). This CDR3 spans 15 amino acids.

The rearrangement uses TRBV18 and TRBJ1-3, with D unresolved. Germline lookup yields CDR1 KGHSH and CDR2 LQKENI. The V end lost 3 bases, the J end lost 0 bases, and 15 bases lay between the germline ends. The CDR3 totals 17 residues. The CDR3 DNA sequence: TGTGCCAGCTCACCCAGCCCGGAGGTCAGCTCTGGAAACACCATATATTTT. It translates to CASSPSPEVSSGNTIYF.

The chain links TRBV6-2 or TRBV6-3 to TRBJ1-5, with D possibly TRBD1 on 5 matching bases. The CDR3 totals 14 residues. From germline, CDR1 is MNHEY and CDR2 SVGEGT. V lost 2 bases, J lost 2 bases, and 7 bases lay in between. The CDR3 DNA follows: TGTGCCAGCAGTTACCAGGGAGGCAATCAGCCCCAGCATTTT. Protein product: CASSYQGGNQPQHF.

The rearrangement joins TRBV5-1 to TRBJ1-6; D not resolved. The V end lost 0 bases, the J end lost 10 bases, and 8 bases lay between the germline ends. CDR1 SGHRS and CDR2 YFSETQ come from the germline V gene. This CDR3 is 13 amino acids long. DNA of the CDR3: TGCGCCAGCAGCTTGGAGGGAGGGTCACCCCTCCACTTT. Encoded protein: CASSLEGGSPLHF.

The chain has TRBV18 and TRBJ2-7, with 8 bases aligning to TRBD1. The CDR3 has 13 amino acids. Germline CDR1 and CDR2: KGHSH and LQKENI. V shed 3 bases and J 6 bases; nucleotides not matched to a gene: 4. CDR3 region: CASSPSTGGEQYF. The CDR3 nucleotides read TGTGCCAGCTCACCTTCAACAGGGGGCGAGCAGTACTTC.

The chain employs TRBV11-2 and TRBJ1-3; maybe TRBD1 (6 bases). The germline V gene encodes CDR1 SGHAT and CDR2 FQNNGV. V gave up 3 bases and J gave up 8 bases, with 14 bases separating them. The CDR3 totals 14 residues. This CDR3 reads CASSLRQGWDTIYF. CDR3 nucleotide sequence: TGTGCCAGCAGCTTGAGGCAGGGGTGGGACACCATATATTTT.

Regarding this clone: One end of the junction varies from germline; a read error may be responsible. The chain links TRBV7-7 to TRBJ2-1; D may match TRBD1 or TRBD2 (6 bases each). Germline V lookup: CDR1 SSHAT, CDR2 FNYEAQ (reference sequence). This CDR3 is built from 14 residues. The CDR3 coding sequence is TGTGCTAGCAGCTTAGGAGGGGGGTACAATGAGCAGTTCTTC. Translating gives CASSLGGGYNEQFF.

The chain employs TRBV21-1 and TRBJ2-7; TRBD1 is taken as the D call from the table, unchecked against the DNA. TRBV21-1 is tagged as a pseudogene. CDR3 size: 19 residues. The CDR3 DNA follows: TGTGCCAGCAGCAAAGGTAAAAGGCCGAAGACAGAAAGCTCCTACGAGCAGTACGTC. As protein: CASSKGKRPKTESSYEQYV.